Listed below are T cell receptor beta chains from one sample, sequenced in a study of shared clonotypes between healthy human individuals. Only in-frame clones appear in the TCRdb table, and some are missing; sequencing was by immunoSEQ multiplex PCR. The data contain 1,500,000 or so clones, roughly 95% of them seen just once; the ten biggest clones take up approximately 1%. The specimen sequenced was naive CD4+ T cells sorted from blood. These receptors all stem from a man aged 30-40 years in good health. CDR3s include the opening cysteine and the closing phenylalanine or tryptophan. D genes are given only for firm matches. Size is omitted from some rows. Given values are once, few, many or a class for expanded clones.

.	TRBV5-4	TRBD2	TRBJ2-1	TGTGCCAGCAGCGCCGGGGACTACCAGTCACAGTTCTTC	CASSAGDYQSQFF
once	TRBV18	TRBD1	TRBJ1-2	TGTGCCAGCTTGCACGGGACAGGGGATGGCTACACCTTC	CASLHGTGDGYTF
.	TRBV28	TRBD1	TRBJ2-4	TGTGCCAGCAGTCCCCTCGGGACAGGGGGAAACATTCAGTACTTC	CASSPLGTGGNIQYF
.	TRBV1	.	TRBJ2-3	TGCACCAGCAGCCAAGTAGTCAAGCTAGCGGGATCAGATACGCAGTATTTT	CTSSQVVKLAGSDTQYF
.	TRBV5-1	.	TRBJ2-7	TGCGCCAGCAGCCGGGACACGGCCTACGAGCAGTACTTC	CASSRDTAYEQYF
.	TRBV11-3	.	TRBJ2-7	TGTGCCAGCAGCTCCTCGGTGGGGGAGCAGTACTTC	CASSSSVGEQYF
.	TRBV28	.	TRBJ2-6	TGTGCCAGCAGTTTATCAGGGCTGGCTGGGGCCAACGTCCTGACTTTC	CASSLSGLAGANVLTF
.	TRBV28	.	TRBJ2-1	TGTGCCAGCAGTAGACTAGTTTACAATGAGCAGTTCTTC	CASSRLVYNEQFF
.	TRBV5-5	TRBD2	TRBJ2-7	TGTGCCAGCAGCTCACTAGCGGGAGCCTACGAGCAGTACTTC	CASSSLAGAYEQYF
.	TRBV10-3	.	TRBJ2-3	TGTGCCATCAGTGAGTCGATTCTAGCGTTGAGCACAGATACGCAGTATTTT	CAISESILALSTDTQYF
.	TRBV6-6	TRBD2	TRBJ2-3	TGTGCCAGCAGCCAACTAGCGGGCACAGATACGCAGTATTTT	CASSQLAGTDTQYF
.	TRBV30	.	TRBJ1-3	TGTGCCTGGAACGTAAGGGGAAACACCATATATTTT	CAWNVRGNTIYF
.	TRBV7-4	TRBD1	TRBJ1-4	TGTGCCAGCAGCTTAAACGCAGGGGGCGTTAATGAAAAACTGTTTTTT	CASSLNAGGVNEKLFF
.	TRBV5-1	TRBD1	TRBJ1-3	TGCGCCAGCAGCGCGTCCCCGACAGGGCTCGGAAACACCATATATTTT	CASSASPTGLGNTIYF
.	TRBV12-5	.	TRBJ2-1	TGTGCTAGTGGTTTGGTTGGGGGGGCAGTGTACAATGAGCAGTTCTTC	CASGLVGGAVYNEQFF
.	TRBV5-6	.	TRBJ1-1	TGTGCCAGCAGCGTGTTTTATGGGGCCGTGAACACTGAAGCTTTCTTT	CASSVFYGAVNTEAFF
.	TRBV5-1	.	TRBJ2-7	TGCGCCAGCACCACGGGGGTAACAGGCACTCGTTTGTACTACGAGCAGTACTTC	CASTTGVTGTRLYYEQYF
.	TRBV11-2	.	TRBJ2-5	TGTGCCAGCAGCTTAGATTTTAGACAGGAGACCCAGTACTTC	CASSLDFRQETQYF
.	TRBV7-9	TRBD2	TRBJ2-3	TGTGCCAGCAGCGCTACGATGGGGGGGTCTGTTGATACGCAGTATTTT	CASSATMGGSVDTQYF
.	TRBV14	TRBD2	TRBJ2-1	TGTGCCAGCAGCCCTGGGACAGCCAAAAGGACTAGCGGAACCCTCTACAATGAGCAGTTCTTC	CASSPGTAKRTSGTLYNEQFF
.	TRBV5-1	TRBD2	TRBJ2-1	TGCGCCAGCAGCTCCCGGACTAGCGGGAGCCGCTCCTACAATGAGCAGTTCTTC	CASSSRTSGSRSYNEQFF
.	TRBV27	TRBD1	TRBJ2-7	TGTGCTAGCAGTTTAAAAGCCCCGGGACAGGGGGCCTCTAAGTACTTC	CASSLKAPGQGASKYF
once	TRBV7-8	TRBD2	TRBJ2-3	TGTGCCAGCAGCCAGACGGGGGGAGACGAAGATACGCAGTATTTT	CASSQTGGDEDTQYF
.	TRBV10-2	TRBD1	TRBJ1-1	TGCGCCAGCAGTGGGCCCCCAGGGGGAGGGTTGAACACTGAAGCTTTCTTT	CASSGPPGGGLNTEAFF
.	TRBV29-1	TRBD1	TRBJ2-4	TGCAGCGCCTCAAGGGACAGGGACATTCAGTACTTC	CSASRDRDIQYF
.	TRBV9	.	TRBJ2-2	TGTGCCAGCAGCGGGGTGGCGGAGTACACCGGGGAGCTGTTTTTT	CASSGVAEYTGELFF
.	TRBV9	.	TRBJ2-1	TGTGCCAGCAGTCCAAAGGTGGTAGCTCGTTCGGATGAGCAGTTCTTC	CASSPKVVARSDEQFF
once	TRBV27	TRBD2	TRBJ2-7	TGTGCCAGCAGTCGGACTAGCGGAAGAGAGCAGTACTTC	CASSRTSGREQYF
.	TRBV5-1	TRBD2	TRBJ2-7	TGCGCCAGCAGCTCCGGGACTAGCGGCAACAACGGGCAGTACTTC	CASSSGTSGNNGQYF
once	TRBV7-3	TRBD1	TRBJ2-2	TGTGCCAGCAGCCTAGACAGGGTCGCCGGGGAGCTGTTTTTT	CASSLDRVAGELFF
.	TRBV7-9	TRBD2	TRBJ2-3	TGTGCCAGCAGCATAGCCAGAGGACTAGCGATCACAGATACGCAGTATTTT	CASSIARGLAITDTQYF
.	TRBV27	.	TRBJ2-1	TGTGCCAGCTACAGTCCCTCCCCCAGGTCCAATGAGCAGTTCTTC	CASYSPSPRSNEQFF
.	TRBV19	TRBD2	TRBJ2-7	TGTGCCAGTAGTAGGGGACTAGCGGGAGGCGACGAGCAGTACTTC	CASSRGLAGGDEQYF
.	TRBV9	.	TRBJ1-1	TGTGCCAGCAGCGTTGGATCGAAACCGGGACCTGAAGCTTTCTTT	CASSVGSKPGPEAFF
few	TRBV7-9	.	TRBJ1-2	TGTGCCAGCAGCTTCGAGGGGACCAATGGCTACACCTTC	CASSFEGTNGYTF
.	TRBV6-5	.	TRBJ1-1	TGTGCCAGCAGTTACTCCCGGGACACTGAAGCTTTCTTT	CASSYSRDTEAFF
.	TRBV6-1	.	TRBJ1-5	TGTGCCAGCAGGTCCGGGGCAGGACAGCCCCAGCATTTT	CASRSGAGQPQHF
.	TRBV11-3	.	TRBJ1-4	TGTGCCAGCAGCCAACCTCCGCTACAGACAACTAATGAAAAACTGTTTTTT	CASSQPPLQTTNEKLFF
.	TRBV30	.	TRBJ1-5	TGTGCCTGGACTACTAGGGCCGGTCAGCCCCAGCATTTT	CAWTTRAGQPQHF
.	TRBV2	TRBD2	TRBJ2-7	TGTGCCAGCAGTGGCGGGACTAGCGGGAGAGGAGTCCCCTACGAGCAGTACTTC	CASSGGTSGRGVPYEQYF
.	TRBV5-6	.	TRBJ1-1	TGTGCCAGCAGCTTTAGGGCCCCTTATCAGGGTACTGAAGCTTTCTTT	CASSFRAPYQGTEAFF
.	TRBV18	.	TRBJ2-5	TGTGCCAGCTCACCGACGGAGGAGACCCAGTACTTC	CASSPTEETQYF
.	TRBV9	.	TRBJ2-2	TGTGCCAGCAGCGTAGGAGGCACAAAGGGAGGGGAGCTGTTTTTT	CASSVGGTKGGELFF
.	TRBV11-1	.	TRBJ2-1	TGTGCCAGCAGCTTGGGCAGACCACCCAAGGGGTCCTACAATGAGCAGTTCTTC	CASSLGRPPKGSYNEQFF
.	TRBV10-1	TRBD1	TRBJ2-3	TGCGCCAGCAGTGAAGGGACAGCCTACACAGATACGCAGTATTTT	CASSEGTAYTDTQYF
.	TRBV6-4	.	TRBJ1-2	TGTGCCAGCAGTGACGGAGCTAACTATGGCTACACCTTC	CASSDGANYGYTF
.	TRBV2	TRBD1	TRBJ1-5	TGTGCCAGCAGACCCGACAGGGATAATCAGCCCCAGCATTTT	CASRPDRDNQPQHF
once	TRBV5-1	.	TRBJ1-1	TGCGCCAGCAGCATGGGACCAGGGAACACTGAAGCTTTCTTT	CASSMGPGNTEAFF
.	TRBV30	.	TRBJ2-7	TGTGCCTGGAGTGTTTCACTTCTTATCCAGTACTTC	CAWSVSLLIQYF
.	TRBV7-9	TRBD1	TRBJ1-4	TGTGCCGTCCGGGACAGGGGAGAAAAACTGTTTTTT	CAVRDRGEKLFF